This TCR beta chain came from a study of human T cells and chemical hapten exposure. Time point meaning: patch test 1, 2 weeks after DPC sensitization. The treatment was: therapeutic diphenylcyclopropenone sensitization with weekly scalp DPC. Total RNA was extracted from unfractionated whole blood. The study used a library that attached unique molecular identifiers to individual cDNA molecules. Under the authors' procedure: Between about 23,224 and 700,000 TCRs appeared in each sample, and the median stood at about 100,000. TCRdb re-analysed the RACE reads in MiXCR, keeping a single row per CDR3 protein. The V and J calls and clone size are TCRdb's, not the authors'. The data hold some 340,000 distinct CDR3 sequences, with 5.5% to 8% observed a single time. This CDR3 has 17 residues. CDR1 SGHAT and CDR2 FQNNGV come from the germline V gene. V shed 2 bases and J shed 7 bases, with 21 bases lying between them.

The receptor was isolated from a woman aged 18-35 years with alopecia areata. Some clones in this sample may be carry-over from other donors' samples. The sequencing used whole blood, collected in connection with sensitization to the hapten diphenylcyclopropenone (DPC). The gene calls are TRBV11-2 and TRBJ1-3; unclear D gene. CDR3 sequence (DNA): TGTGCCAGCAGCTTACGGCTTCTGGGAGAAGTCTGGAACACCATATATTTT. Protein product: CASSLRLLGEVWNTIYF.